The rows below give T cell receptor beta chains drawn from one sample of a study of cytomegalovirus exposure and HLA in healthy donors. The repertoire was sequenced with immunoSEQ multiplex PCR; TCRdb's copy has only in-frame clones and lacks some. The table shows about 100,000 clones, with about four fifths occurring only once. The sequencing input was PBMCs. These receptors all stem from a female donor in good health and CMV-seropositive. CDR3s include the opening cysteine and the closing phenylalanine or tryptophan. The order of the fields is J gene, clone size, V gene, CDR3 protein. Rows may omit the clone size; those that give it use once, few, many or a size class.

TRBJ2-5,NA,TRBV6-5,CASSRNQGFSETQYF
TRBJ1-5,NA,TRBV7-2,CASSLAGRGQPQHF
TRBJ2-1,few,TRBV19,CASTRMASGGHEQFF
TRBJ2-7,NA,TRBV20-1,CSARGGYEQYF
TRBJ2-2,NA,TRBV9,CASSPRTSGSGTGELFF
TRBJ2-1,NA,TRBV5-1,CASSLGQGNEQFF
TRBJ2-3,NA,TRBV18,CASSPTQGLAGGTDTQYF
TRBJ2-7,NA,TRBV7-8,CASSPDRTGAYEQYF
TRBJ1-6,NA,TRBV5-1,CASSLENSYNSPLHF
TRBJ1-3,NA,TRBV7-9,CSSFRGQGWSGNTIYF
TRBJ2-2,NA,TRBV5-4,CASRVRNYGELFF
TRBJ2-7,NA,TRBV6-5,CASSWQGPSSYEQYF
TRBJ2-3,NA,TRBV5-1,CASSIGPRDTDTQYF
TRBJ2-5,NA,TRBV7-8,CASSGRGGRRETQYF
TRBJ1-2,NA,TRBV5-5,CASSGGDADYGYTF
TRBJ1-1,NA,TRBV2,CASSEALQRGTAEAFF
TRBJ2-5,once,TRBV4-2,CASSQDRRAGGQETQYF
TRBJ2-1,NA,TRBV6-4,CASSDPAGGNEQFF
NA,NA,TRBV7-9,CASSFGTASYEQYF
TRBJ2-1,few,TRBV15,CATSRDTGNANEQFF
TRBJ2-1,NA,TRBV7-9,CASSFSGAYNEQFF
TRBJ1-1,NA,TRBV4-1,CASSLRGLGTDEAFF
TRBJ2-3,NA,TRBV7-6,CASSLRGGPDTQYF
TRBJ2-3,NA,TRBV28,CASSSLTTTGTDTQYF
TRBJ1-2,NA,TRBV7-9,CSSSSYLLDGYTF
TRBJ2-5,NA,TRBV4-3,CASSHRPGGGLRKETQYF
TRBJ2-2,NA,TRBV5-1,CASSLGGNNGELFF
TRBJ1-2,NA,TRBV5-1,CASSPGSPGIGYGYTF
TRBJ2-7,NA,TRBV18,CASSRAGGYEQYF
TRBJ1-3,NA,TRBV2,CASTKGGVPGNTIYF
TRBJ2-7,NA,TRBV7-2,CASSFDSTYEQYF
TRBJ1-1,NA,TRBV18,CASSPGGHPNTEAFF
TRBJ2-3,NA,TRBV7-2,CASSPGGDTQYF
TRBJ2-5,NA,TRBV6-5,CASSSLGTQYF
TRBJ2-7,once,TRBV5-4,CASSIPGLAGGPDEQYF
TRBJ2-5,NA,TRBV2,CAGGSGRAQETQYF
TRBJ1-4,few,TRBV5-1,CASSLTGTGVRRDEKLFF
TRBJ2-7,NA,TRBV30,CAWRVGHTYEQYF
TRBJ1-1,NA,TRBV5-6,CASSQPQGFTEAFF
TRBJ1-2,NA,TRBV7-2,CASSLEGQGLSNYGYTF
TRBJ1-1,NA,TRBV7-9,CASRPFGGAPGQKNTEAFF
TRBJ1-2,NA,TRBV27,CASSSARTGNYGYTF
TRBJ2-2,NA,TRBV2,CASSPRTDNTGELFF
TRBJ2-3,NA,TRBV7-6,CASNRRTTDTQYF
TRBJ1-2,few,TRBV30,CACTGTSATF
TRBJ1-2,NA,TRBV7-2,CASMGQGFNGYTF
TRBJ1-2,once,TRBV6-6,CASSWGDANYGYTF
TRBJ2-7,few,TRBV11-2,CASSQVGSGNPYEQYF
TRBJ2-3,NA,TRBV6-1,CASRRTADPTDTQYF
TRBJ1-5,NA,TRBV7-9,CASSSAGTGGNQPQHF
TRBJ2-3,NA,TRBV5-1,CASSPLGGRLSTDTQYF
TRBJ1-1,NA,TRBV7-9,CASSLAGVTEAFF
TRBJ1-2,NA,TRBV29-1,CSVRRGHLGYTF
TRBJ1-3,NA,TRBV7-6,CASSWSRDPSGNTIYF
TRBJ2-2,once,TRBV7-8,CASIIRGQGYTGELFF